This TCR beta chain was obtained from a study of beta chain features in type 1 diabetes. The V and J ends lost 4 bases and 4 bases respectively, with 10 bases between them. Germline V gene lookup returns CDR1 SGHTA and CDR2 FQGTGA. The length of the CDR3 is 13 residues. Reverse transcription of all isolated RNA meant that expressed TCRB transcripts were sequenced. This table comes from immunoSEQ multiplex PCR, and its TCRdb copy is limited to in-frame clones, with some not included. The repertoire has fewer than 200,000 clones, 10% to 15% of them found once; the top ten carry 0.62%. Sequenced: central memory CD4+ T cells from blood. The source of this sequence is a woman younger than 30 in good health. This chain connects TRBV7-3 to TRBJ1-2, with TRBD1 as a possible D gene (6 bases). CDR3 protein: CASSSGTSYGYTF. The DNA for the CDR3 is TGTGCCAGCAGCTCCGGGACAAGCTATGGCTACACCTTC.